Below are 29 T cell receptor beta chains sequenced from a single sample in a study of OX40 agonist ivuxolimab in advanced cancers. TCRdb's copy holds only in-frame clones and misses some; the assay was immunoSEQ multiplex PCR. Of roughly 67,000 clones detected, 80% to 95% appear once; the ten largest clones hold 8% to 10%. This sample comprised CD4+ or CD8+ T cells sorted from blood, obtained in a trial of the OX40 agonist ivuxolimab. These TCRs come from an adult with an advanced solid tumor such as melanoma, head and neck, liver or kidney cancer.

The rearrangement joins TRBV27 to TRBJ2-3, with D unresolved. CDR1 and CDR2 from the germline V gene are MNHEY and SMNVEV (reference sequence). This CDR3 spans 15 amino acids. V was clipped by 2 bases and J by 1 base, with 10 bases between them. Here the CDR3 DNA reads TGTGCCAGCAGTTTACCCCCCGTGGGCACAGATACGCAGTATTTT. It specifies CASSLPPVGTDTQYF.

This sequence joins TRBV14 and TRBJ2-5; tentatively, D is TRBD2 (6 bases). The germline gives CDR1 SGHDN, CDR2 FVKESK. The CDR3 totals 15 residues. V was pared by 6 bases and J by 4 bases, with 18 bases between. Here the CDR3 DNA reads TGTGCCAGCAGGCGCACCGGGACTCTAACAGAGACCCAGTACTTC. Translated, it gives CASRRTGTLTETQYF.

This chain links TRBV9 with TRBJ2-2; D perhaps matches TRBD2 (6 bases). V was shortened by 3 bases and J by 2 bases, with 14 bases between the two germline ends. CDR3 length: 16 residues. Germline CDR1 and CDR2: SGDLS and YYNGEE. CDR3 in amino acids: CASSGTGLHNTGELFF. CDR3 DNA sequence: TGTGCCAGCAGCGGGACGGGACTTCATAACACCGGGGAGCTGTTTTTT.

V usage is TRBV27 and J usage is TRBJ1-5, with D possibly TRBD1 on 5 matching bases. V shed 2 bases and J shed 0 bases, with 14 bases lying between them. Germline CDR1 and CDR2: MNHEY and SMNVEV (reference sequence). This CDR3 is 17 amino acids long. The CDR3 spells CASSLGAPEYSNQPQHF. In nucleotides, the CDR3 is TGTGCCAGCAGTTTAGGGGCCCCAGAGTATAGCAATCAGCCCCAGCATTTT.

In DNA, the CDR3 is TGTGCCAGCAGCGATACCCCTGACAGACCCTACGAGCAGTACTTC. Its protein is CASSDTPDRPYEQYF. The V and J genes are TRBV6-5 and TRBJ2-5; the D gene is possibly TRBD1 (5 bases). The better agreement between TRBJ2-7 and the DNA end casts doubt on the J call. The CDR3 sequence is 15 residues long. Germline CDR1 and CDR2: MNHEY and SVGAGI.

This chain links TRBV5-6 with TRBJ2-6; 10 bases match TRBD1. V lost 5 bases and J lost 4; bases outside the gene matches: 9. Germline CDR1 reads SGHDT; CDR2 reads YYEEEE. The CDR3 totals 17 residues. The CDR3 DNA reads TGTGCCAGCAGGGCCGGGACAGGGGTACAAGGGGCCAACGTCCTGACTTTC. Its translation is CASRAGTGVQGANVLTF.

This chain connects TRBV7-6 to TRBJ2-1, with unresolved D. Between the trimmed V and J ends, which lost 1 base and 0 bases, there was a span of 10 bases. The CDR3 is 16 amino acids. Germline lookup yields CDR1 SGHVS and CDR2 FNYEAQ. CDR3 residues: CASSLVKPSSYNEQFF. The CDR3 DNA is TGTGCCAGCAGCTTAGTCAAACCAAGCTCCTACAATGAGCAGTTCTTC.

The chain is built from TRBV11-2 and TRBJ1-1; perhaps TRBD1 as D (5 bases). V was trimmed by 4 bases and J by 4 bases, leaving 13 bases between them. Germline CDR1 SGHAT, CDR2 FQNNGV. The length of the CDR3 is 14 residues. The CDR3 DNA reads TGTGCCAGCAGCTACGCGGGGCCGGGCACTGAAGCTTTCTTT. Translation: CASSYAGPGTEAFF.

The rearrangement links TRBV11-2 to TRBJ2-7; D perhaps matches TRBD1 (6 bases). Germline V gene data show CDR1 as SGHAT and CDR2 as FQNNGV. This CDR3 is 14 amino acids long. Deletions cut 5 bases from V and 8 bases from J, with 19 bases between. CDR3 DNA sequence: TGTGCCAGCAGCCTACAGGACAGCCCCTGGCAGCAGTACTTC. It yields the protein CASSLQDSPWQQYF.

As regards this clone: The junction departs from the called germline gene at one end, perhaps through a read error. V usage is TRBV6-5 and J usage is TRBJ2-2; D may match TRBD1 or TRBD2 (6 bases each). CDR1 MNHEY and CDR2 SVGAGI come from the germline V gene. This CDR3 region has 14 residues. The CDR3 sequence: CAGSYARGGGELFF. CDR3 DNA sequence: TGTGCCGGCAGTTACGCCAGGGGAGGCGGGGAGCTGTTTTTT.

J is TRBJ2-7 and V is TRBV11-3; D possibly matches TRBD1 or TRBD2 (5 bases each). There are 15 residues in the CDR3. In germline, CDR1 is SGHNT, CDR2 YENEEA. V was shortened by 4 bases and J by 2 bases, with 15 bases between the two germline ends. CDR3 sequence (DNA): TGTGCCAGCAGCTACCGGGACGGCGGCCCCTACGAGCAGTACTTC. This codes for CASSYRDGGPYEQYF.

The genes are TRBV2 and TRBJ2-2; the D gene is possibly TRBD2 (6 bases). CDR3 size: 16 residues. The V gene lost 6 bases and the J gene lost 3 bases, with 17 bases spanning the gap. Germline V gives CDR1 SNHLY, CDR2 FYNNEI. The CDR3 nucleotides read TGTGCCAGCAGGGGCCGGGCGGGGATTGACACCGGGGAGCTGTTTTTT. Translated, it gives CASRGRAGIDTGELFF.

The chain joins TRBV7-6 to TRBJ2-3, with TRBD1 matching over 8 bases. Germline assignment: CDR1 SGHVS and CDR2 FNYEAQ. This CDR3 contains 14 residues. V dropped 6 bases and J dropped 2; count of bases not matched to a gene: 4. CDR3 bases: TGTGCCAGCAGACGGACAGGGTACACAGATACGCAGTATTTT. Translation gives CASRRTGYTDTQYF.

The chain recombines TRBV7-9 with TRBJ2-1, with D perhaps TRBD1 (6 bases). Trimming left V 3 bases short and J 4 bases short, with 7 bases between. The CDR3 runs to 13 residues. The germline V gene encodes CDR1 SEHNR and CDR2 FQNEAQ (reference sequence). The CDR3 sequence: CASSLDSYNEQFF. CDR3 DNA sequence: TGTGCCAGCAGCTTGGACAGTTACAATGAGCAGTTCTTC.

The chain recombines TRBV10-3 with TRBJ1-6, with 11 bases identical to TRBD1. Germline V lookup: CDR1 ENHRY, CDR2 SYGVKD. Germline trimming cut 6 bases from V and 3 bases from J; bases unmatched to any gene: 1. The CDR3 is made up of 15 amino acids. CDR3 sequence (DNA): TGTGCCATCAGGGGACAGGGGGACTATAATTCACCCCTCCACTTT. It codes for CAIRGQGDYNSPLHF.

The rearrangement links TRBV6-5 to TRBJ1-4; D unclear. The CDR3 length is 15 residues. Germline CDR1 is MNHEY and CDR2 is SVGAGI. V was shortened by 6 bases and J by 4 bases, with 15 bases between the two germline ends. The CDR3 nucleotides are TGTGCCAGCAGCATAGGAGTAGAACTTAATGAAAAACTGTTTTTT. It codes for CASSIGVELNEKLFF.

The chain combines TRBV10-3 with TRBJ2-3; D possibly corresponds to TRBD2 (6 bases). Germline values: CDR1 ENHRY, CDR2 SYGVKD. The CDR3 is made up of 15 amino acids. V was clipped by 3 bases and J by 0 bases, with 10 bases between them. CDR3 bases: TGTGCCATCAGTGACCCCGGGAGAAGCACAGATACGCAGTATTTT. It translates to CAISDPGRSTDTQYF.

The chain joins TRBV6-6 to TRBJ1-1, with TRBD1 matching over 7 bases. V lost 3 bases, J lost 1 base, and 5 bases stayed unmatched. CDR3 length: 15 residues. Germline V lookup: CDR1 MNHNY, CDR2 SVGAGI (reference sequence). The DNA for the CDR3 is TGTGCCAGCAGTTATTCCGGGACAGCGAACACTGAAGCTTTCTTT. Translated: CASSYSGTANTEAFF.

The V and J genes are TRBV7-2 and TRBJ1-3; D is unresolved. CDR1 SGHTA and CDR2 FQGNSA come from the germline V gene. V was pared by 2 bases and J by 4 bases, with 9 bases between. This CDR3 is built from 14 residues. CDR3 bases: TGTGCCAGCAGCTTACCAGTGTACGGAAACACCATATATTTT. It yields the protein CASSLPVYGNTIYF. The whole variable domain, remainder taken from reference TRBV7-2 and TRBJ1-3, is GAGVSQSPSNKVTEKGKDVELRCDPISGHTALYWYRQSLGQGLEFLIYFQGNSAPDKSGLPSDRFSAERTGGSVSTLTIQRTQQEDSAVYLCASSLPVYGNTIYFGEGSWLTVV.

The V and J genes are TRBV9 and TRBJ1-2; 12 bases fit TRBD1. The CDR3 totals 18 residues. With 4 bases clipped from V and 6 bases from J, the junction kept 16 bases outside the gene matches. Germline V gene sequence: CDR1 SGDLS, CDR2 YYNGEE. The CDR3 bases are TGTGCCAGCAGCCCCCTCCCGGGACAGGGGGCGCGCGGCGATGGCTACACCTTC. Its translation: CASSPLPGQGARGDGYTF.

This rearrangement joins TRBV2 to TRBJ1-2, with D possibly TRBD1 on 6 matching bases. Germline assignment: CDR1 SNHLY and CDR2 FYNNEI. The CDR3 is made up of 14 amino acids. V was shortened by 4 bases and J by 8 bases, with 17 bases between the two germline ends. In DNA form, the CDR3 reads TGTGCCAGCAGTGTGGGAAGGGGGGAGGTCGGCTACACCTTC. It is translated as CASSVGRGEVGYTF.

The DNA for the CDR3 is TGCGCCAGCAGCCAAGTTCGGGGGAACGGTCAGCCCCAGCATTTT. Protein: CASSQVRGNGQPQHF. J is TRBJ1-5 and V is TRBV4-1; D might be TRBD1 (5 bases). Germline loops: CDR1 MGHRA, CDR2 YSYEKL. The CDR3 runs to 15 residues. V was clipped by 1 base and J by 6 bases, with 13 bases between them.

The chain joins TRBV20-1 to TRBJ1-2; perhaps TRBD1 as D (5 bases). The V gene lost 6 bases and the J gene lost 6 bases, with 11 bases spanning the gap. CDR1 is DFQATT and CDR2 is SNEGSKA in the germline V gene (reference sequence). The CDR3 has 11 amino acids. Written as DNA, the CDR3 is TGCAGTGCAAGGGGAGGGAATGGCTACACCTTC. Translation: CSARGGNGYTF.

This clone appeared a few times. The rearrangement joins TRBV5-4 to TRBJ2-7; D is perhaps TRBD2 (6 bases). Germline V lookup: CDR1 SGHNT, CDR2 YYREEE (reference sequence). Between the trimmed V and J ends, which lost 2 bases and 6 bases, there was a span of 6 bases. CDR3 length: 11 residues. The CDR3 DNA sequence: TGTGCCAGCAGCTTCGGGGGCGAGCAGTACTTC. It translates to CASSFGGEQYF.

The chain has TRBV9 and TRBJ2-3; 8 bases are shared with TRBD2. The germline gives CDR1 SGDLS, CDR2 YYNGEE. V lost 3 bases and J lost 3; bases outside the gene matches: 9. The CDR3 has 16 amino acids. CDR3 in amino acids: CASSASFAGGTDTQYF. The CDR3 DNA reads TGTGCCAGCAGCGCATCTTTCGCGGGGGGTACAGATACGCAGTATTTT.

In DNA, the CDR3 is TGTGCCAGCAGCCTACCTAGCGGACCGACCTACAATGAGCAGTTCTTC. The encoded protein is CASSLPSGPTYNEQFF. The gene calls are TRBV5-6 and TRBJ2-1; 7 nucleotides line up with TRBD2. J was trimmed by 2 bases and V by 4 bases; bases with no gene match: 9. CDR1 is SGHDT, CDR2 YYEEEE, per germline. CDR3 length equals 16 residues. The complete variable domain, with remaining parts taken from reference TRBV5-6 and TRBJ2-1, reads DAGVTQSPTHLIKTRGQQVTLRCSPKSGHDTVSWYQQALGQGPQFIFQYYEEEERQRGNFPDRFSGHQFPNYSSELNVNALLLGDSALYLCASSLPSGPTYNEQFFGPGTRLTVL.

The V call is TRBV5-6, the J call TRBJ2-7; TRBD1 or TRBD2 may be the D gene (5 bases each). This CDR3 spans 15 amino acids. In germline, CDR1 is SGHDT, CDR2 YYEEEE. V was clipped by 0 bases and J by 3 bases, with 13 bases between them. The CDR3 here is CASSLGRDGFYEQYF. DNA for the CDR3: TGTGCCAGCAGCTTGGGCCGGGACGGATTCTACGAGCAGTACTTC.

The chain combines TRBV9 with TRBJ2-4; D ambiguous. The V end was cut by 4 bases, the J end by 3 bases, with 17 bases between. The V gene's germline CDR1 is SGDLS and CDR2 YYNGEE. This CDR3 is built from 16 residues. CDR3 region: CASSNHVGLGKNIQYF. Written as DNA, the CDR3 is TGTGCCAGCAGCAACCATGTGGGCTTAGGCAAAAACATTCAGTACTTC.

The chain combines TRBV11-2 with TRBJ1-5; D perhaps matches TRBD1 (6 bases). Trimming cost V 3 bases and J 5 bases, with 14 bases left between them. CDR3 length: 15 amino acids. Per the germline V gene, CDR1 is SGHAT and CDR2 is FQNNGV. CDR3 amino acids: CASSLRSGEDQPQHF. CDR3 nucleotide sequence: TGTGCCAGCAGCTTGAGATCAGGGGAAGATCAGCCCCAGCATTTT.